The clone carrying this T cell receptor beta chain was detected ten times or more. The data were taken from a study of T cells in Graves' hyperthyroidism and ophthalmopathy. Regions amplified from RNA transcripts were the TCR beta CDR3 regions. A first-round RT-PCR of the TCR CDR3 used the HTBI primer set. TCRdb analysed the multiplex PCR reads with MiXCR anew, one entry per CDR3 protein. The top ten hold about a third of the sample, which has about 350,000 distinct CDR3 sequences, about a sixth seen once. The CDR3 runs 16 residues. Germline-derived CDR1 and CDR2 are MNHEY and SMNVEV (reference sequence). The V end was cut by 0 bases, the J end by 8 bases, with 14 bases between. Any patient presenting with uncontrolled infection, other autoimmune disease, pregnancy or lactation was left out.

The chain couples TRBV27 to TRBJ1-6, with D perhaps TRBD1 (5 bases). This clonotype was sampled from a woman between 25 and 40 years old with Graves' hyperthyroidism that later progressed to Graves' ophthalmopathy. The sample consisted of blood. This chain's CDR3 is CASSLSLGGFDSPLHF. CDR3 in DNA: TGTGCCAGCAGTTTATCTTTGGGGGGATTTGATTCACCCCTCCACTTT.